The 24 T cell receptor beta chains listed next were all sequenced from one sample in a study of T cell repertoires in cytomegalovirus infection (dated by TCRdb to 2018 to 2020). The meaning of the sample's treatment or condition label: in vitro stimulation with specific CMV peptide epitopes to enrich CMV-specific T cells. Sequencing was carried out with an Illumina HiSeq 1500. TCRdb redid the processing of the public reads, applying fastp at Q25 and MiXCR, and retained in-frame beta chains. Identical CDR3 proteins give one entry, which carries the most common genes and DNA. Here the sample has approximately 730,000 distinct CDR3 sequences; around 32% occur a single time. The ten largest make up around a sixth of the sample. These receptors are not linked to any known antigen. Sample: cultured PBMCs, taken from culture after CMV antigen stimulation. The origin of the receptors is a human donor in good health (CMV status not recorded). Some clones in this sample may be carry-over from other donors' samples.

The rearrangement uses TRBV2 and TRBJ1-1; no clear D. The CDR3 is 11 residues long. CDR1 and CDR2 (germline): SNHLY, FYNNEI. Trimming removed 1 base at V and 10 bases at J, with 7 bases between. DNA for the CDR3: TGTGCCAGCAGTGAAGTTGGGGTAGCTTTCTTT. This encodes CASSEVGVAFF. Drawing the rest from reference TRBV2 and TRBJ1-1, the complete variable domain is EPEVTQTPSHQVTQMGQEVILRCVPISNHLYFYWYRQILGQKVEFLVSFYNNEISEKSEIFDDQFSVERPDGSNFTLKIRSTKLEDSAMYFCASSEVGVAFFGQGTRLTVV.

The CDR3 loop reads CASGWDSHEQYF. The DNA for the CDR3 is TGTGCCAGCGGTTGGGACAGTCACGAGCAGTACTTC. The rearrangement uses TRBV2 and TRBJ2-7, with 7 positions matching TRBD1. This CDR3 has 12 residues. V lost 8 bases to trimming and J lost 5 bases; unmatched junction nucleotides: 6. The germline gives CDR1 SNHLY, CDR2 FYNNEI.

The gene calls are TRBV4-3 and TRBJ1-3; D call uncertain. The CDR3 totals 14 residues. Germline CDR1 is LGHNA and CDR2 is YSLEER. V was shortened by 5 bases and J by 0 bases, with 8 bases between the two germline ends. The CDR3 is CASSMTDSGNTIYF. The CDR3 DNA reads TGCGCCAGCAGCATGACCGACTCTGGAAACACCATATATTTT.

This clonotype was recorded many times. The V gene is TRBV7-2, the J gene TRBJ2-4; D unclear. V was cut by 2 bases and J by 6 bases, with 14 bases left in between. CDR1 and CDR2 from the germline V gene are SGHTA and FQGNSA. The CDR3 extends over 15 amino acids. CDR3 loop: CASSLQAPSRNIQYF. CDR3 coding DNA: TGTGCCAGCAGCTTACAGGCCCCGTCGAGAAACATTCAGTACTTC.

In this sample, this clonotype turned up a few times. The CDR3 region is CASSPRFTRNYEQYF. The CDR3 bases are TGTGCCAGCAGTCCACGATTCACAAGAAACTACGAGCAGTACTTC. The rearrangement uses TRBV6-2 or TRBV6-3 and TRBJ2-7; D ambiguous. The germline V and J ends were trimmed by 5 bases and 3 bases, with 17 bases remaining between them. The CDR3 length is 15 residues. Germline V lookup: CDR1 MNHEY, CDR2 SVGEGT.

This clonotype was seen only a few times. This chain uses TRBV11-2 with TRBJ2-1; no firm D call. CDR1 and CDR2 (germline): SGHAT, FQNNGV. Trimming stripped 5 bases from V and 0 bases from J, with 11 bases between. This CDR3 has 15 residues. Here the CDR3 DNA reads TGTGCCAGCAGCCCCACACTTAACTCCTACAATGAGCAGTTCTTC. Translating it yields CASSPTLNSYNEQFF.

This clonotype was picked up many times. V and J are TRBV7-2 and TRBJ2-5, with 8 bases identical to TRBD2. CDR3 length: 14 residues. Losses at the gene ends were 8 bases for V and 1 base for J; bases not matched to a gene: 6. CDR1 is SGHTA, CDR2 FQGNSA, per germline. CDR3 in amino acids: CASRLAGGQETQYF. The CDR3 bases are TGTGCCAGCCGCCTAGCGGGCGGCCAAGAGACCCAGTACTTC.

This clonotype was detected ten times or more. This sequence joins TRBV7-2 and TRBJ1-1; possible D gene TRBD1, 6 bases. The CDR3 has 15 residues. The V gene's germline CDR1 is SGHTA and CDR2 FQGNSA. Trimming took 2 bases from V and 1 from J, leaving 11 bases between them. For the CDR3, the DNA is TGTGCCAGCAGCTTAATGGGACACAGGAACACTGAAGCTTTCTTT. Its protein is CASSLMGHRNTEAFF.

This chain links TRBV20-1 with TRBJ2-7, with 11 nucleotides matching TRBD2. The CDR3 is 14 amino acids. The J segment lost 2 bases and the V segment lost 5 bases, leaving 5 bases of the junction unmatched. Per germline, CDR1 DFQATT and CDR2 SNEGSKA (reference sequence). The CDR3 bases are TGCAGTGCTTTGACTAGCGGGACGACCTACGAGCAGTACTTC. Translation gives CSALTSGTTYEQYF.

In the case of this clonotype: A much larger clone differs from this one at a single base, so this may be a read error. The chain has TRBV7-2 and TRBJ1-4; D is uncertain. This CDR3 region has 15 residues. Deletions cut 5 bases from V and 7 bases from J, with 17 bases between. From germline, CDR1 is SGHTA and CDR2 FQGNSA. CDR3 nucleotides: TGTGCCAGCAGCGTCCGGGCCCTGAGGGTTGAAAAACTGTTTTTT. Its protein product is CASSVRALRVEKLFF.

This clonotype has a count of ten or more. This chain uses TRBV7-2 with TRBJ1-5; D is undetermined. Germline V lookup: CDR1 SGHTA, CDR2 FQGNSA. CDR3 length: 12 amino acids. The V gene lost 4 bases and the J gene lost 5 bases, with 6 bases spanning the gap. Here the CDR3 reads CASSSNDQPQHF. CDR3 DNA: TGTGCCAGCAGCTCAAACGATCAGCCCCAGCATTTT.

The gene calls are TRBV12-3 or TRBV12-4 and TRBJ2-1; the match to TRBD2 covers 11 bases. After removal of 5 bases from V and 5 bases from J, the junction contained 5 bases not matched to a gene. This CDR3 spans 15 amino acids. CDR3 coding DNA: TGTGCCAGCAGTCTTAGCGGGAGGGGACACAATGAGCAGTTCTTC. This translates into CASSLSGRGHNEQFF.

The CDR3 spells CASSIESDYSNQPQHF. The CDR3 DNA sequence: TGTGCCAGTAGTATAGAGTCCGACTATAGCAATCAGCCCCAGCATTTT. The chain uses TRBV19 and TRBJ1-5; D is unresolved. Per germline, CDR1 LNHDA and CDR2 SQIVND (reference sequence). V lost 0 bases to trimming and J lost 0 bases, with 9 bases between them. The CDR3 covers 16 residues.

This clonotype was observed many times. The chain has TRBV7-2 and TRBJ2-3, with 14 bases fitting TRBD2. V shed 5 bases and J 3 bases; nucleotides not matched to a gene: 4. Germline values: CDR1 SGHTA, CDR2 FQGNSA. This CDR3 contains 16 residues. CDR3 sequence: CASSRGLAGGTDTQYF. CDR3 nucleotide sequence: TGTGCCAGCAGCCGCGGACTAGCGGGGGGAACAGATACGCAGTATTTT.

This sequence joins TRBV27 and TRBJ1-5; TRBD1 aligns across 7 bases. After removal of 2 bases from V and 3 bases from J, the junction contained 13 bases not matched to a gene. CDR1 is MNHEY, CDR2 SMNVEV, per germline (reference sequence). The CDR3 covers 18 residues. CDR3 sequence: CASSLTPPGDRINQPQHF. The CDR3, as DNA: TGTGCCAGCAGTTTAACGCCCCCGGGGGACAGAATCAATCAGCCCCAGCATTTT.

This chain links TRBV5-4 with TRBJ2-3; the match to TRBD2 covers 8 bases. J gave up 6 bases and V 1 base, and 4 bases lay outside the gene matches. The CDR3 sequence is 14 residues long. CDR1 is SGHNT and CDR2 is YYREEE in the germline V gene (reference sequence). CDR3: CASSLTGLVDTQYF. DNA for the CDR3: TGTGCCAGCAGCTTGACGGGACTAGTGGATACGCAGTATTTT.

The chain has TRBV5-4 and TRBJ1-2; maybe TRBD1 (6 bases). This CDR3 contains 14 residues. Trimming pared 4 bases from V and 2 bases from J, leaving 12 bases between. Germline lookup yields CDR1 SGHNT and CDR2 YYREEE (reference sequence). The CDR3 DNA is TGTGCCAGCAGCCCCGGCGGACAGAACTATGGCTACACCTTC. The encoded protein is CASSPGGQNYGYTF.

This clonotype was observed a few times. CDR3 sequence (DNA): TGTGCCAGCAGCCCCTCGGGACAAAGGACTTCACCCCTCCACTTT. This encodes CASSPSGQRTSPLHF. The chain employs TRBV7-9 and TRBJ1-6, with D perhaps TRBD1 (6 bases). The CDR3 spans 15 residues. V lost 5 bases to trimming and J lost 9 bases, with 17 bases between them. Germline V gene lookup returns CDR1 SEHNR and CDR2 FQNEAQ (reference sequence).

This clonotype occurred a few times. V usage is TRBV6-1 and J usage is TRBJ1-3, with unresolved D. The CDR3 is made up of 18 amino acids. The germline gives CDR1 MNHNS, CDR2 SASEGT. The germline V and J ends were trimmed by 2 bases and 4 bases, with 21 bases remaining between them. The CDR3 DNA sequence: TGTGCCAGCAGTGAATCGGGTTGGTCCGGATATATCGGAAACACCATATATTTT. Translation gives CASSESGWSGYIGNTIYF.

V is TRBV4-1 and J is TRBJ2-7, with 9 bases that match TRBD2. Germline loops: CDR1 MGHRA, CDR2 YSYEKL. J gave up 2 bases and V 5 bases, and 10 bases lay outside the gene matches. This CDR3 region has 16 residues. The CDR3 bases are TGCGCCAGCAGCTCCCGACCTAGCGGGGCCACCTACGAGCAGTACTTC. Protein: CASSSRPSGATYEQYF.

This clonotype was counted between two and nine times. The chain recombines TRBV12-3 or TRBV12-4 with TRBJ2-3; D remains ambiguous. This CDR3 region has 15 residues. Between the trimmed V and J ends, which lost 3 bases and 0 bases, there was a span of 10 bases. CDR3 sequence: CASSFGFPSTDTQYF. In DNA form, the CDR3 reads TGTGCCAGCAGTTTCGGGTTTCCTAGCACAGATACGCAGTATTTT.

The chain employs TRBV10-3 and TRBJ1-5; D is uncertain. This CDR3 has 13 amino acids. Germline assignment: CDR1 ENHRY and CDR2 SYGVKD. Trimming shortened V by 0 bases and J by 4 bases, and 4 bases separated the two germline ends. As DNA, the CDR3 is TGTGCCATCAGTGAGTCGAGTAATCAGCCCCAGCATTTT. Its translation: CAISESSNQPQHF.

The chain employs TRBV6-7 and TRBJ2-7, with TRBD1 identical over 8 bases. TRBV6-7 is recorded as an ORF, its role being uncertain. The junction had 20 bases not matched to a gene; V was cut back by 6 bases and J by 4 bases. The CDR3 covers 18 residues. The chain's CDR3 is CASSRYQTGTGLWYEQYF. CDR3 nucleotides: TGTGCCAGCAGCCGCTACCAAACCGGGACAGGTTTGTGGTACGAGCAGTACTTC.

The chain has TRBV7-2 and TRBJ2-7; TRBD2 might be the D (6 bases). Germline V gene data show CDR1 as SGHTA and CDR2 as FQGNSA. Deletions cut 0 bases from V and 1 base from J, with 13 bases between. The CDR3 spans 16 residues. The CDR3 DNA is TGTGCCAGCAGCTTAGCCTCGGCCCGGGGGTCCTACGAGCAGTACTTC. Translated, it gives CASSLASARGSYEQYF. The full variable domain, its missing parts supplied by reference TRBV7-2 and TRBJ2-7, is GAGVSQSPSNKVTEKGKDVELRCDPISGHTALYWYRQSLGQGLEFLIYFQGNSAPDKSGLPSDRFSAERTGGSVSTLTIQRTQQEDSAVYLCASSLASARGSYEQYFGPGTRLTVT.